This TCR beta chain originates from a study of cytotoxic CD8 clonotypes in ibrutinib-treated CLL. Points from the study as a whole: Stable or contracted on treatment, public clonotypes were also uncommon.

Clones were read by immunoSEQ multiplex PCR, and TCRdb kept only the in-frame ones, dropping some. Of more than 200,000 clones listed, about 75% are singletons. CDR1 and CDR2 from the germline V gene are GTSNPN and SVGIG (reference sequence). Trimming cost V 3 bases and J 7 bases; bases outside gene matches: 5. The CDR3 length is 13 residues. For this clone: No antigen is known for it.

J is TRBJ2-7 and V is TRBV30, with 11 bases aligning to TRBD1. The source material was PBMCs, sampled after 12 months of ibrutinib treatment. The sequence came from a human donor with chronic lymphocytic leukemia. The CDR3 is CAWSGQGAWEQYF. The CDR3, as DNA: TGTGCCTGGAGCGGACAGGGGGCCTGGGAGCAGTACTTC. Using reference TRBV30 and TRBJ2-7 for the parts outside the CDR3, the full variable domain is SQTIHQWPATLVQPVGSPLSLECTVEGTSNPNLYWYRQAAGRGLQLLFYSVGIGQISSEVPQNLSASRPQDRQFILSSKKLLLSDSGFYLCAWSGQGAWEQYFGPGTRLTVT.